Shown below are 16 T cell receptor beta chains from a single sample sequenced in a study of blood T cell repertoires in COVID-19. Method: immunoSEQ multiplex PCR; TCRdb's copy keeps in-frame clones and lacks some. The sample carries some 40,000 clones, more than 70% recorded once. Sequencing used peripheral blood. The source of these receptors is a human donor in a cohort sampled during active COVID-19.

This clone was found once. CDR3 sequence (DNA): TGTGCCAGCAGCTTAGCTCCCCGACAGGGAGTCCGAGAGACCCAGTACTTC. Translated, it gives CASSLAPRQGVRETQYF. The chain joins TRBV7-9 to TRBJ2-5; TRBD1 matches at 7 bases. With V trimmed by 0 bases and J by 4 bases, 11 bases remained unmatched. Germline assignment: CDR1 SEHNR and CDR2 FQNEAQ (reference sequence). There are 17 residues in the CDR3.

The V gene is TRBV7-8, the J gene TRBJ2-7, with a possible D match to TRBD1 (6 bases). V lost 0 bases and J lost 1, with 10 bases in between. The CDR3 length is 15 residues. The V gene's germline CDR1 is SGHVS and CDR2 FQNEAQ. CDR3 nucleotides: TGTGCCAGCAGCTTAGCTGGACAGAATTCCTACGAGCAGTACTTC. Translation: CASSLAGQNSYEQYF.

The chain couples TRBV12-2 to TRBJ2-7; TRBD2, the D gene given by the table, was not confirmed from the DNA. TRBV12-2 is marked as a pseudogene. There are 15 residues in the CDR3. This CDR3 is CASRLWGGAKYEQYF. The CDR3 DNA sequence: TGTGCAAGTCGCTTATGGGGCGGGGCGAAATACGAGCAGTACTTC.

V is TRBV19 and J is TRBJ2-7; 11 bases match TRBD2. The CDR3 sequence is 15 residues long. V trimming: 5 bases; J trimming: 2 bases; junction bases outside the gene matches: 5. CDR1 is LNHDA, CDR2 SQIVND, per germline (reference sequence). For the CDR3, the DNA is TGTGCCAGTAGTCCCACTAGCGGGGGTACCTACGAGCAGTACTTC. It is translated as CASSPTSGGTYEQYF.

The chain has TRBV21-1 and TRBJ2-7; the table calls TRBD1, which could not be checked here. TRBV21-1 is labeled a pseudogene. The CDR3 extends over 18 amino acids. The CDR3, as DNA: TGTGCCAGCAGCAAAGGACAGGGAAAGGGTAGGAGATCCTGCGGGCAGTACTTC. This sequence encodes CASSKGQGKGRRSCGQYF.

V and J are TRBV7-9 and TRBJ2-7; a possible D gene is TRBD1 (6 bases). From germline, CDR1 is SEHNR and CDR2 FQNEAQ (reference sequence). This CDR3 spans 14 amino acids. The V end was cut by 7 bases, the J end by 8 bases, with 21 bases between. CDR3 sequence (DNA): TGTGCCAGCAAACCCGGGAACAGGGCGACGAAGCAGTACTTC. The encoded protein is CASKPGNRATKQYF.

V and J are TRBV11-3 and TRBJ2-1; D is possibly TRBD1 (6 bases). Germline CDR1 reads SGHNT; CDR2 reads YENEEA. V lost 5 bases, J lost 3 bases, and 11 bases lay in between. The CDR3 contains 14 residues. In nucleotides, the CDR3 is TGTGCCAGCAGCCCCCGACAGGACTACAATGAGCAGTTCTTC. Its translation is CASSPRQDYNEQFF.

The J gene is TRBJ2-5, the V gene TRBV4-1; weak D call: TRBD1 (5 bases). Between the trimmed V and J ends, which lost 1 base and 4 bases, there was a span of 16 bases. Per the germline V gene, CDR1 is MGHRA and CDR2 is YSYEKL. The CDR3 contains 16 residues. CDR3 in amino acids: CASSQGTTAQGETQYF. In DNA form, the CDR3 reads TGCGCCAGCAGCCAAGGAACGACAGCCCAGGGAGAGACCCAGTACTTC.

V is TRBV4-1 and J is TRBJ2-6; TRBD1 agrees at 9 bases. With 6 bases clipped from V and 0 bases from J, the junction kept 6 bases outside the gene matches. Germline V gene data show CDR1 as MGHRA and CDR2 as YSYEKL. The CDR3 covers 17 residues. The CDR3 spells CASRQGAWGSGANVLTF. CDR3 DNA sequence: TGCGCCAGCAGACAGGGGGCCTGGGGCTCTGGGGCCAACGTCCTGACTTTC.

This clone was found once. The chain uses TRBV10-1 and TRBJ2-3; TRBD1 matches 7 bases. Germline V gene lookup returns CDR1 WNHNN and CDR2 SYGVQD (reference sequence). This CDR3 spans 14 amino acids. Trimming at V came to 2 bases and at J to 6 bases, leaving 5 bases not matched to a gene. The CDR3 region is CASSEGDRWDTQYF. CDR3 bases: TGCGCCAGCAGTGAGGGGGACAGATGGGATACGCAGTATTTT.

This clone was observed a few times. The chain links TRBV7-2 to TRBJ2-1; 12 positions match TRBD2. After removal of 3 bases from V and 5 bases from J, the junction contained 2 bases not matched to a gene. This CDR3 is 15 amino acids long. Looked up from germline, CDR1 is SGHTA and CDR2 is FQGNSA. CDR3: CASSFGLAGNNEQFF. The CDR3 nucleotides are TGTGCCAGCAGCTTCGGACTAGCGGGGAACAATGAGCAGTTCTTC.

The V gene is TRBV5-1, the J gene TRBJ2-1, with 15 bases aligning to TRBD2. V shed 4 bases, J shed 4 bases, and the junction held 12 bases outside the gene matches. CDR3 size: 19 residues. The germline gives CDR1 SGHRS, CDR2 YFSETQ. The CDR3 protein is CASSPDGTSGGKGYNEQFF. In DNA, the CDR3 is TGCGCCAGCAGCCCTGACGGGACTAGCGGGGGGAAGGGTTACAATGAGCAGTTCTTC.

In nucleotides, the CDR3 is TGTGCCAGCAGCTTAGCCCCCGGGACAGATATGAACACTGAAGCTTTCTTT. This gives the protein CASSLAPGTDMNTEAFF. This chain connects TRBV7-8 to TRBJ1-1, with 7 bases matching TRBD1. Germline V gene data show CDR1 as SGHVS and CDR2 as FQNEAQ. The V gene end was trimmed by 0 bases and the J gene end by 0 bases; junction bases not matched to a gene: 7. This CDR3 region has 17 residues.

The CDR3 DNA reads TGTGCCAGCAGCCAAGACCTGTTAAACACTGAAGCTTTCTTT. This sequence encodes CASSQDLLNTEAFF. The chain carries TRBV4-2 and TRBJ1-1, with no clear D. The ends were cut back, 0 bases at V and 2 bases at J, with 7 bases in the middle. CDR1 is LGHNA and CDR2 is YNFKEQ in the germline V gene. This CDR3 has 14 residues.

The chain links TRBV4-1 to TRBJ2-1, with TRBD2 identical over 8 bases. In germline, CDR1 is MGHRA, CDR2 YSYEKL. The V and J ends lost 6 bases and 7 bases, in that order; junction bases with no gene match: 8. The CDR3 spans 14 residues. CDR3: CASRGTGLVNEQFF. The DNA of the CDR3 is TGCGCCAGCAGAGGTACGGGACTAGTGAATGAGCAGTTCTTC.

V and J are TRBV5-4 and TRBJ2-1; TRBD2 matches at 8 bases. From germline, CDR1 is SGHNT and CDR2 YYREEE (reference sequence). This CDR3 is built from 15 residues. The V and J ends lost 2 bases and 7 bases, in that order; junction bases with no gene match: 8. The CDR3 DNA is TGTGCCAGCAGCTTAGGCGGGGGGCGGGTAAATGAGCAGTTCTTC. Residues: CASSLGGGRVNEQFF.